The 32 T cell receptor beta chains listed next were all sequenced from one sample in a study of blood T cell repertoires in COVID-19. Generated by immunoSEQ multiplex PCR, the TCRdb table keeps only in-frame clones and is missing some. This sample yields 210,000 or so clones, of which about 84% are seen a single time; roughly 7.8% belongs to the top ten. The sequencing sample was made of peripheral blood. The receptors shown here come from a woman of 80 years or more with COVID-19, enrolled during active disease.

V usage is TRBV7-3 and J usage is TRBJ2-3; D perhaps matches TRBD2 (5 bases). The CDR3 consists of 13 residues. V was clipped by 5 bases and J by 5 bases, with 11 bases between them. Per germline, CDR1 SGHTA and CDR2 FQGTGA. The CDR3 DNA follows: TGTGCCAGCAGCCCCTACGCGGGAGATACGCAGTATTTT. Translating gives CASSPYAGDTQYF.

The chain joins TRBV28 to TRBJ2-7; D possibly corresponds to TRBD1 (6 bases). V was pared by 7 bases and J by 2 bases, with 18 bases between. The CDR3 sequence is 15 residues long. The V gene's germline CDR1 is MDHEN and CDR2 SYDVKM. The CDR3: CASNTQTGQTYEQYF. CDR3 DNA: TGTGCCAGCAACACGCAAACAGGACAGACCTACGAGCAGTACTTC.

The chain has TRBV5-1 and TRBJ1-2, with a tentative D call TRBD1 (6 bases). This CDR3 has 13 amino acids. V gave up 3 bases and J gave up 6 bases, with 12 bases separating them. The germline V gene encodes CDR1 SGHRS and CDR2 YFSETQ. This CDR3 is CASSSQGIDGYTF. For the CDR3, the DNA is TGCGCCAGCAGCTCCCAGGGGATTGATGGCTACACCTTC.

The CDR3 sequence is CASSLGLAGPETQYF. CDR3 coding DNA: TGCGCCAGCAGCTTGGGACTAGCGGGGCCAGAGACCCAGTACTTC. The chain joins TRBV5-1 to TRBJ2-5, with 11 bases matching TRBD2. Looked up from germline, CDR1 is SGHRS and CDR2 is YFSETQ. The V segment lost 0 bases and the J segment 4 bases; nucleotides outside the gene matches: 2. The CDR3 extends over 15 amino acids.

J is TRBJ1-3 and V is TRBV7-9; TRBD1 agrees at 7 bases. The CDR3 sequence is 15 residues long. Germline assignment: CDR1 SEHNR and CDR2 FQNEAQ (reference sequence). V was pared by 1 base and J by 2 bases, with 2 bases of the junction left unmatched. Here the CDR3 reads CASSLGGGAGNTIYF. CDR3 bases: TGTGCCAGCAGCTTAGGAGGGGGCGCTGGAAACACCATATATTTT.

The gene calls are TRBV19 and TRBJ1-5; 10 nucleotides agree with TRBD1. The CDR3 sequence is 15 residues long. V was clipped by 8 bases and J by 5 bases; unmatched bases: 9. The germline gives CDR1 LNHDA, CDR2 SQIVND (reference sequence). CDR3 bases: TGTGCCAGTTGTACGGGACAGGGGTTGCATCAGCCCCAGCATTTT. This translates into CASCTGQGLHQPQHF.

The chain joins TRBV7-9 to TRBJ1-5; possibly TRBD1 for D (6 bases). Trimming took off 4 bases at V and 4 bases at J, with 14 bases between the two ends. The germline V gene encodes CDR1 SEHNR and CDR2 FQNEAQ (reference sequence). CDR3 length: 15 amino acids. The CDR3: CASSSQGHRNQPQHF. The CDR3 DNA is TGTGCCAGCAGCTCCCAGGGACACAGAAATCAGCCCCAGCATTTT.

The chain carries TRBV19 and TRBJ2-3, with D tentatively TRBD2 (5 bases). V lost 3 bases and J 0 bases, leaving 13 bases between the germline ends. Per germline, CDR1 LNHDA and CDR2 SQIVND (reference sequence). The CDR3 sequence is 16 residues long. Here the CDR3 reads CASSIPAAVSTDTQYF. CDR3 DNA: TGTGCCAGTAGTATTCCGGCAGCGGTTAGCACAGATACGCAGTATTTT.

The chain recombines TRBV5-1 with TRBJ2-2, with 8 bases lining up with TRBD1. This CDR3 region has 13 residues. V lost 6 bases to trimming and J lost 5 bases; unmatched junction nucleotides: 3. Looked up from germline, CDR1 is SGHRS and CDR2 is YFSETQ. CDR3 DNA sequence: TGCGCCAGCAACACAGGGGGGACCGGGGAGCTGTTTTTT. Protein product: CASNTGGTGELFF.

The chain links TRBV6-5 to TRBJ1-1; D is perhaps TRBD1 (5 bases). Germline V gene data show CDR1 as MNHEY and CDR2 as SVGAGI. The ends were cut back, 5 bases at V and 8 bases at J, with 12 bases in the middle. CDR3 length equals 12 residues. The chain's CDR3 is CASSTGGEEAFF. Written as DNA, the CDR3 is TGTGCCAGCAGTACCGGAGGGGAAGAAGCTTTCTTT.

The CDR3 sequence: CASSLAPRGQETQYF. DNA for the CDR3: TGTGCCAGCAGCTTAGCTCCGCGGGGACAAGAGACCCAGTACTTC. V is TRBV7-9 and J is TRBJ2-5; TRBD2 is a possible D gene (6 bases). CDR3 length equals 15 residues. Trimming cost V 0 bases and J 2 bases, with 10 bases left between them. In germline, CDR1 is SEHNR, CDR2 FQNEAQ (reference sequence).

This clone has a single count. The chain has TRBV6-5 and TRBJ1-1; tentatively, D is TRBD1 (6 bases). Trimming took off 0 bases at V and 0 bases at J, with 8 bases between the two ends. In germline, CDR1 is MNHEY, CDR2 SVGAGI. The CDR3 has 15 amino acids. In nucleotides, the CDR3 is TGTGCCAGCAGTTACTCGGGGGCGATGAACACTGAAGCTTTCTTT. It encodes CASSYSGAMNTEAFF.

This sequence joins TRBV5-6 and TRBJ1-2, with a tentative D call TRBD1 (6 bases). Trimming removed 2 bases at V and 2 bases at J, with 10 bases between. Per germline, CDR1 SGHDT and CDR2 YYEEEE. The CDR3 consists of 14 residues. The CDR3 here is CASSFAGANYGYTF. CDR3 coding DNA: TGTGCCAGCAGCTTCGCGGGGGCGAACTATGGCTACACCTTC.

The rearrangement joins TRBV19 to TRBJ1-5, with 9 bases lining up with TRBD1. V trimming: 6 bases; J trimming: 5 bases; junction bases outside the gene matches: 14. The CDR3 length is 17 residues. Germline V gives CDR1 LNHDA, CDR2 SQIVND (reference sequence). CDR3 amino acids: CASRTTGGAGSYQPQHF. CDR3 DNA: TGTGCCAGTAGGACTACAGGGGGCGCGGGAAGTTATCAGCCCCAGCATTTT.

The rearrangement uses TRBV6-2 or TRBV6-3 and TRBJ1-3, with unresolved D. With 1 base removed from V and 2 bases from J, the gap between germline ends came to 6 bases. The CDR3 runs to 14 residues. The germline V gene encodes CDR1 MNHEY and CDR2 SVGEGT. CDR3 loop: CASSYYQTGNTIYF. The CDR3 DNA is TGTGCCAGCAGTTACTATCAGACTGGAAACACCATATATTTT.

This chain connects TRBV28 to TRBJ1-5; D unresolved. V gave up 3 bases and J gave up 10 bases, with 10 bases separating them. The CDR3 extends over 12 amino acids. Per germline, CDR1 MDHEN and CDR2 SYDVKM. In DNA form, the CDR3 reads TGTGCCAGCAGTTTTGGTCTGACTCCCCAGCATTTT. It yields the protein CASSFGLTPQHF.

This chain joins TRBV7-9 and TRBJ2-5; 9 bases line up with TRBD2. V lost 6 bases, J lost 5 bases, and 10 bases stayed unmatched. Germline V gives CDR1 SEHNR, CDR2 FQNEAQ (reference sequence). The CDR3 runs 15 residues. CDR3 in DNA: TGTGCCAGCAGGTGGGGTAGCGGGGGATCTGAGACCCAGTACTTC. Amino acid sequence: CASRWGSGGSETQYF.

The chain employs TRBV6-5 and TRBJ1-4; perhaps TRBD1 as D (5 bases). Germline V lookup: CDR1 MNHEY, CDR2 SVGAGI. The CDR3 runs to 12 residues. V was trimmed by 6 bases and J by 8 bases, leaving 10 bases between them. The CDR3 protein is CASRPAGEKLFF. CDR3 DNA: TGTGCCAGCAGGCCCGCAGGGGAAAAACTGTTTTTT.

V is TRBV7-8 and J is TRBJ2-2, with a tentative D call TRBD1 (6 bases). This CDR3 spans 16 amino acids. Germline CDR1 and CDR2: SGHVS and FQNEAQ. V gave up 8 bases and J gave up 1 base, with 17 bases separating them. DNA of the CDR3: TGTGCCAGCTCCCTTCGGGACAACCGGAACACCGGGGAGCTGTTTTTT. It translates to CASSLRDNRNTGELFF.

The genes are TRBV7-2 and TRBJ2-3, with 10 bases aligning to TRBD2. Germline CDR1 SGHTA, CDR2 FQGNSA. V dropped 2 bases and J dropped 1; count of bases not matched to a gene: 6. The CDR3 length is 17 residues. CDR3 sequence: CASSLFKLAGGTDTQYF. In DNA, the CDR3 is TGTGCCAGCAGCTTATTTAAGCTAGCGGGGGGCACAGATACGCAGTATTTT.

This rearrangement joins TRBV6-5 to TRBJ2-7, with 11 bases identical to TRBD1. The CDR3 is 15 residues long. The germline CDR1 and CDR2 sequences are MNHEY and SVGAGI. V trimming: 2 bases; J trimming: 7 bases; junction bases outside the gene matches: 7. In DNA, the CDR3 is TGTGCCAGCAGTTACCCAGGACAGGGGGCTCGGGAGCAGTACTTC. It translates to CASSYPGQGAREQYF.

The DNA for the CDR3 is TGTGCCACCAGTTTCCAGCGGGACTACGAGCAGTACTTC. This translates into CATSFQRDYEQYF. The V gene is TRBV15, the J gene TRBJ2-7; 7 bases are shared with TRBD2. With 6 bases clipped from V and 3 bases from J, the junction kept 5 bases outside the gene matches. Germline V CDR1 and CDR2: LNHNV, YYDKDF (reference sequence). The CDR3 runs 13 residues.

The chain carries TRBV4-2 and TRBJ2-1, with 11 nucleotides matching TRBD2. The CDR3 runs to 19 residues. J lost 0 bases, V lost 4 bases, and 11 bases had no gene match. Germline loops: CDR1 LGHNA, CDR2 YNFKEQ. CDR3 sequence: CASSRGGGLAARSYNEQFF. As DNA, the CDR3 is TGTGCCAGCAGCCGCGGGGGGGGACTAGCGGCTCGCTCCTACAATGAGCAGTTCTTC.

The chain links TRBV6-5 to TRBJ1-5; D gene unclear. The V and J ends lost 7 bases and 6 bases respectively, with 16 bases between them. The CDR3 is 14 residues long. Germline V gene lookup returns CDR1 MNHEY and CDR2 SVGAGI. This CDR3 reads CASTLNGGFQPQHF. CDR3 nucleotides: TGTGCCAGCACCCTGAATGGAGGGTTTCAGCCCCAGCATTTT.

The table lists this clone with a few counts. The rearrangement joins TRBV18 to TRBJ1-1; TRBD1 is a possible D gene (5 bases). The germline V gene has CDR1 KGHSH and CDR2 LQKENI. V lost 3 bases, J lost 4 bases, and 12 bases lay in between. The CDR3 has 14 amino acids. The chain's CDR3 is CASSPSPTATEAFF. CDR3 in DNA: TGTGCCAGCTCACCGTCTCCGACAGCCACTGAAGCTTTCTTT.

The DNA for the CDR3 is TGTGCCAGCTCACCCGACAGCGGGTCGGGCTACACCTTC. It specifies CASSPDSGSGYTF. The rearrangement links TRBV18 to TRBJ1-2; D might be TRBD1 (5 bases). The CDR3 spans 13 residues. CDR1 and CDR2 from the germline V gene are KGHSH and LQKENI. V lost 3 bases to trimming and J lost 8 bases, with 13 bases between them.

V and J are TRBV2 and TRBJ2-7; 8 bases are shared with TRBD2. This CDR3 is built from 12 residues. V shed 10 bases, J shed 2 bases, and the junction held 4 bases outside the gene matches. Germline V CDR1 and CDR2: SNHLY, FYNNEI. CDR3: CAIGTSPYEQYF. CDR3 DNA sequence: TGTGCCATCGGGACTAGTCCCTACGAGCAGTACTTC.

V is TRBV28 and J is TRBJ2-7; 9 bases align to TRBD2. Germline CDR1 MDHEN, CDR2 SYDVKM. The CDR3 contains 15 residues. The trim removed 5 bases at V and 6 bases at J, leaving 11 bases unmatched. The CDR3 sequence: CASSPIGTSRLEQYF. In nucleotides, the CDR3 is TGTGCCAGCAGTCCTATCGGGACTAGCCGTCTCGAGCAGTACTTC.

Here the CDR3 reads CATGRGGGTDTQYF. CDR3 DNA sequence: TGTGCCACCGGGAGGGGGGGCGGGACAGATACGCAGTATTTT. The chain recombines TRBV15 with TRBJ2-3, with D tentatively TRBD2 (7 bases). Germline assignment: CDR1 LNHNV and CDR2 YYDKDF (reference sequence). This CDR3 region has 14 residues. V gave up 8 bases and J gave up 3 bases, with 15 bases separating them.

The CDR3 is CASSQMTGDYMNTEAFF. The CDR3 nucleotides read TGTGCCAGCAGCCAGATGACAGGGGATTACATGAACACTGAAGCTTTCTTT. V is TRBV3-1 (or the pseudogene TRBV3-2) and J is TRBJ1-1; TRBD1 agrees at 8 bases. Per the germline V gene, CDR1 is LGHDT and CDR2 is YNNKEL (reference sequence). The junction had 9 bases not matched to a gene; V was cut back by 3 bases and J by 0 bases. The CDR3 runs 17 residues.

The chain couples TRBV28 to TRBJ1-2, with D hard to call. Germline V gene data show CDR1 as MDHEN and CDR2 as SYDVKM. The CDR3 runs 11 residues. Trimming removed 11 bases at V and 4 bases at J, with 11 bases between. Written as DNA, the CDR3 is TGTGCCGCGGGTGCTTCCTATGGCTACACCTTC. Translating gives CAAGASYGYTF.

The chain employs TRBV19 and TRBJ2-3, with 11 bases that match TRBD2. CDR3 length: 17 amino acids. V dropped 6 bases and J dropped 3; count of bases not matched to a gene: 11. Germline CDR1 and CDR2: LNHDA and SQIVND (reference sequence). As DNA, the CDR3 is TGTGCCAGTAGCCTAGTCCCACTAGCGGGAGTTACAGATACGCAGTATTTT. Translating it yields CASSLVPLAGVTDTQYF.